Reported below is one T cell receptor (beta chain). As originally analysed: How many nucleated cells were present was estimated from reference gene primer amplification. Clones were sequenced by immunoSEQ multiplex PCR, and TCRdb holds only the in-frame ones, with some missing. V and J calls and clone size are copied from that table; D and trimming were computed from the DNA. Here the sample spans roughly 100,000 clones, 80% to 90% being singletons. The source of the sample is a study of blood T cell repertoires in COVID-19. Study-wide background: The United States, Italy and Spain were the sources of the acute and convalescent COVID-19 samples. The analysed material was cDNA or gDNA that came from T cells, B-cell-depleted T cells, or PBMCs.

The germline V gene has CDR1 MNHEY and CDR2 SVGEGT. V shed 2 bases and J 7 bases; nucleotides not matched to a gene: 14. The CDR3 has 17 residues. Sequencing used peripheral blood. The chain is built from TRBV6-2 or TRBV6-3 and TRBJ1-5; the match to TRBD1 covers 7 bases. The TCR originated in a man in his forties or fifties with active or convalescent COVID-19. CDR3 loop: CASSYPTLSTGTQPQHF. In nucleotides, the CDR3 is TGTGCCAGCAGTTACCCTACCCTCTCGACAGGGACCCAGCCCCAGCATTTT.